This T cell receptor (beta chain) appears in the sequencing data of a study of blood T cell repertoires in COVID-19. In the study overall: Italy, Spain and the United States were the sources of the convalescent and acute COVID-19 samples. T cells, B-cell-depleted T cells, or PBMCs provided the cDNA or gDNA that served as material.

Only one count was recorded for this clone. Original processing notes: Reference gene primer amplification gave estimated nucleated cell counts. Using immunoSEQ multiplex PCR, the repertoire was profiled, and TCRdb retains in-frame clones only, with some absent. The DNA was the basis for D and trimming; V, J and clone size are from that table. The table has 25,000 to 30,000 clones, around nine tenths seen once. Germline V gene sequence: CDR1 SGDLS, CDR2 YYNGEE. This CDR3 is 15 amino acids long. Trimming shortened V by 4 bases and J by 1 base, and 14 bases separated the two germline ends. V gene TRBV9 combines with J gene TRBJ1-1; a possible D gene is TRBD1 (5 bases). Sequenced material: peripheral blood. The sequence was obtained from a human donor in a cohort sampled during active COVID-19. CDR3 in DNA: TGTGCCAGCAGCCACGGAGGCGGGGGGAACACTGAAGCTTTCTTT. Protein sequence: CASSHGGGGNTEAFF.